Below are 15 T cell receptor beta chains sequenced from a single sample in a study of blood T cell repertoires in COVID-19. Sequencing was performed with immunoSEQ multiplex PCR; in TCRdb, only in-frame clones are kept and a portion is missing. The table shows hundreds of thousands of clones, with under 90% occurring only once. Sequencing was carried out using peripheral blood. The source of these receptors is a woman at least 80 years old with acute or convalescent COVID-19.

The chain carries TRBV5-4 and TRBJ2-1; a weak D match, TRBD1 (6 bases). Trimming took off 4 bases at V and 5 bases at J, with 22 bases between the two ends. The CDR3 extends over 17 amino acids. Germline V lookup: CDR1 SGHNT, CDR2 YYREEE (reference sequence). Written as DNA, the CDR3 is TGTGCCAGCAGCCAAGCAGTACCACGGGACAAAAACAATGAGCAGTTCTTC. Translated, it gives CASSQAVPRDKNNEQFF.

The chain is built from TRBV11-2 and TRBJ2-3; D is possibly TRBD2 (5 bases). This CDR3 has 13 residues. V dropped 5 bases and J dropped 4 bases, with 10 bases sitting between them. CDR1 is SGHAT and CDR2 is FQNNGV in the germline V gene. CDR3 amino acids: CASSPPGADTQYF. Written as DNA, the CDR3 is TGTGCCAGCAGCCCCCCCGGGGCAGATACGCAGTATTTT. The full variable domain, with the rest looked up from reference TRBV11-2 and TRBJ2-3, is EAGVAQSPRYKIIEKRQSVAFWCNPISGHATLYWYQQILGQGPKLLIQFQNNGVVDDSQLPKDRFSAERLKGVDSTLKIQPAKLEDSAVYLCASSPPGADTQYFGPGTRLTVL.

The rearrangement joins TRBV27 to TRBJ2-7, with TRBD2 identical over 8 bases. CDR3 size: 17 residues. CDR1 is MNHEY and CDR2 is SMNVEV in the germline V gene (reference sequence). V gave up 2 bases and J gave up 2 bases; unmatched junction bases: 11. The CDR3 DNA is TGTGCCAGCAGTTTAAATTTCGAGCGGGGGTTGCCCTACGAGCAGTACTTC. Encoded protein: CASSLNFERGLPYEQYF.

The chain couples TRBV6-5 to TRBJ1-2; no clear D gene. Germline CDR1 reads MNHEY; CDR2 reads SVGAGI. V was shortened by 6 bases and J by 8 bases, with 16 bases between the two germline ends. This CDR3 is 13 amino acids long. The CDR3 region has the DNA TGTGCCAGCAGGCCCCCGGGAGTGGGGGGCTACACCTTC. Encoded protein: CASRPPGVGGYTF.

This clone was counted between two and nine times. The V gene is TRBV5-6, the J gene TRBJ1-1; 11 bases agree with TRBD1. Trimming cost V 4 bases and J 3 bases; bases outside gene matches: 5. The CDR3 consists of 15 residues. The germline V gene encodes CDR1 SGHDT and CDR2 YYEEEE. The CDR3 spells CASSPGTGGDTEAFF. The CDR3 DNA reads as TGTGCCAGCAGCCCAGGGACAGGGGGAGACACTGAAGCTTTCTTT.

The genes are TRBV11-2 and TRBJ1-5; no reliable D call. Germline V gene sequence: CDR1 SGHAT, CDR2 FQNNGV. CDR3 size: 13 residues. Trimming cost V 1 base and J 4 bases, with 5 bases left between them. The CDR3 region has the DNA TGTGCCAGCAGCTTAGTTCAGAATCAGCCCCAGCATTTT. Protein product: CASSLVQNQPQHF.

The gene calls are TRBV19 and TRBJ1-2; possible D gene TRBD1, 5 bases. Trimming took 7 bases from V and 7 from J, leaving 25 bases between them. CDR1 is LNHDA and CDR2 is SQIVND in the germline V gene (reference sequence). The CDR3 runs 16 residues. CDR3 bases: TGTGCCAGTACCCAAGGGTTAGGCAGGGTGTCCTCTGGCTACACCTTC. It specifies CASTQGLGRVSSGYTF.

This clone was recorded only once. This chain links TRBV28 with TRBJ2-4, with a tentative D call TRBD2 (6 bases). From germline, CDR1 is MDHEN and CDR2 SYDVKM. The CDR3 runs 17 residues. With 8 bases removed from V and 0 bases from J, the gap between germline ends came to 20 bases. The CDR3 bases are TGTGCCAGCTCCCATTCAGTCATGGGGGGAGCCAAAAACATTCAGTACTTC. Translated: CASSHSVMGGAKNIQYF.

The chain has TRBV19 and TRBJ1-1; 7 nucleotides line up with TRBD1. The trim removed 5 bases at V and 3 bases at J, leaving 6 bases unmatched. Germline CDR1 is LNHDA and CDR2 is SQIVND (reference sequence). The CDR3 is 14 amino acids. The CDR3 is CASSFGTVDTEAFF. The CDR3 DNA sequence: TGTGCCAGTAGTTTTGGGACAGTTGACACTGAAGCTTTCTTT.

This chain connects TRBV11-2 to TRBJ1-6; D possibly corresponds to TRBD1 (6 bases). Germline V lookup: CDR1 SGHAT, CDR2 FQNNGV. V was trimmed by 3 bases and J by 7 bases, leaving 7 bases between them. The CDR3 has 13 residues. The CDR3 coding sequence is TGTGCCAGCAGCTTGGACAGAAATTCACCCCTCCACTTT. It yields the protein CASSLDRNSPLHF. Together with reference TRBV11-2 and TRBJ1-6, the CDR3 gives the full variable domain: EAGVAQSPRYKIIEKRQSVAFWCNPISGHATLYWYQQILGQGPKLLIQFQNNGVVDDSQLPKDRFSAERLKGVDSTLKIQPAKLEDSAVYLCASSLDRNSPLHFGNGTRLTVT.

The V gene is TRBV3-1 (or the pseudogene TRBV3-2), the J gene TRBJ1-5; D is uncertain. The CDR3 sequence is 13 residues long. The germline V gene encodes CDR1 LGHDT and CDR2 YNNKEL (reference sequence). Trimming shortened V by 9 bases and J by 1 base, and 10 bases separated the two germline ends. This chain's CDR3 is CASGSLSNQPQHF. As DNA, the CDR3 is TGTGCCAGTGGGAGCTTAAGCAATCAGCCCCAGCATTTT.

The chain links TRBV28 to TRBJ1-5; D is unclear. This CDR3 comprises 13 residues. The V end lost 5 bases, the J end lost 6 bases, and 11 bases lay between the germline ends. Germline V gene lookup returns CDR1 MDHEN and CDR2 SYDVKM. CDR3 sequence (DNA): TGTGCCAGCAGTCTAGTAGGATTTCAGCCCCAGCATTTT. This translates into CASSLVGFQPQHF.

CDR3 residues: CASSVTSGSGELFF. The CDR3 nucleotides are TGTGCCAGCAGTGTGACTAGCGGTAGCGGGGAGCTGTTTTTT. This chain uses TRBV6-6 with TRBJ2-2; TRBD2 agrees at 9 bases. This CDR3 has 14 residues. Germline trimming cut 5 bases from V and 7 bases from J; bases unmatched to any gene: 5. Germline assignment: CDR1 MNHNY and CDR2 SVGAGI (reference sequence).

Note on this clone: The same CDR3 also results from other DNA sequences found in this sample. The genes are TRBV3-1 (or the pseudogene TRBV3-2) and TRBJ1-5, with D maybe TRBD1 (5 bases). Germline-derived CDR1 and CDR2 are LGHDT and YNNKEL (reference sequence). Between the trimmed V and J ends, which lost 1 base and 4 bases, there was a span of 8 bases. The CDR3 is made up of 14 amino acids. The CDR3 nucleotides read TGTGCCAGCAGCCAAGTTCCAGGGAATCAGCCCCAGCATTTT. Protein sequence: CASSQVPGNQPQHF.

V gene TRBV7-8 combines with J gene TRBJ1-2; 12 bases agree with TRBD1. There are 16 residues in the CDR3. In germline, CDR1 is SGHVS, CDR2 FQNEAQ. With 7 bases clipped from V and 4 bases from J, the junction kept 10 bases outside the gene matches. The CDR3 loop is CASNLRDRGQGYGYTF. The DNA for the CDR3 is TGTGCCAGCAACCTTAGGGACAGGGGGCAAGGCTATGGCTACACCTTC.